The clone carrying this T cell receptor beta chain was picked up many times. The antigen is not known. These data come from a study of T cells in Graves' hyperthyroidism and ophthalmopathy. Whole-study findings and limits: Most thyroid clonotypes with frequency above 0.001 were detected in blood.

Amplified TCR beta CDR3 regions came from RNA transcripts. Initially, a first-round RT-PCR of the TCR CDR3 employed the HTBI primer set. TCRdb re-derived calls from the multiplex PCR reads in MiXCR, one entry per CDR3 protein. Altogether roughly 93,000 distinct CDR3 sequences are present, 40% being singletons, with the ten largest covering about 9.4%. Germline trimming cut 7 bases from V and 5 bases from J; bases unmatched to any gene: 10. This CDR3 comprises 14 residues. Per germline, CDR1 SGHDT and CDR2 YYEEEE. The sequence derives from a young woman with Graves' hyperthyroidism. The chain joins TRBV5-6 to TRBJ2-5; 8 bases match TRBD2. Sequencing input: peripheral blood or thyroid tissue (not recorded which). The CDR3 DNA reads TGTGCCAGCTACCCTACACTAGCGGCGGAGACCCAGTACTTC. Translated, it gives CASYPTLAAETQYF.